The clone carrying this TCR beta chain came up once. The antigen is undetermined. These data come from a study of PD-1 blockade in mismatch repair-deficient tumors. Study-wide background: All were previously treated, progressing patients with some twelve mismatch repair-deficient cancer types. General study findings and limits: Tumor-resident clones, often undetectable pretreatment in blood, expanded then contracted after pembrolizumab.

Sequencing was performed with immunoSEQ multiplex PCR; in TCRdb, only in-frame clones are kept and a portion is missing. Among about 79,000 clones listed, roughly 80% were seen once. Germline assignment: CDR1 SGHNT and CDR2 YYREEE (reference sequence). The CDR3 extends over 14 amino acids. Between the trimmed V and J ends, which lost 5 bases and 2 bases, there was a span of 13 bases. The chain carries TRBV5-4 and TRBJ2-5; D perhaps matches TRBD1 (5 bases). The TCR comes from an adult with mismatch repair-deficient cancer. The source material was peripheral blood, sampled 44 weeks after starting pembrolizumab. CDR3 sequence: CASSSMGQQETQYF. DNA for the CDR3: TGTGCCAGCAGTTCGATGGGGCAGCAAGAGACCCAGTACTTC.